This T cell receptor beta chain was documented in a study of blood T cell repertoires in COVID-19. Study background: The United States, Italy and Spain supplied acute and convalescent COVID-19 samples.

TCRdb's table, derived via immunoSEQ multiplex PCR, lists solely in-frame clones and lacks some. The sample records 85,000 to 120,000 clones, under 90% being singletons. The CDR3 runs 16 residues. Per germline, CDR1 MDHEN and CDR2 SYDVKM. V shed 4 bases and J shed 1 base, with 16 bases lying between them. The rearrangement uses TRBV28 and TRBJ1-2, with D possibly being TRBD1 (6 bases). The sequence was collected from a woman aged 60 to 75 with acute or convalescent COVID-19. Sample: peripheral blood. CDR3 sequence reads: CASSSWEGQINYGYTF. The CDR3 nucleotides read TGTGCCAGCAGTTCATGGGAAGGACAGATTAACTATGGCTACACCTTC.